The clone carrying this TCR beta chain has only a few counts. The sample originates from a study of blood T cells in healthy people across ages. The CDR3 consists of 15 residues. V was cut by 4 bases and J by 1 base, with 11 bases left in between. Germline V gene sequence: CDR1 WNHNN, CDR2 SYGVQD (reference sequence). A sample-barcoded 5' primer and a J-beta primer mix were used in a second PCR of roughly 6 to 11 cycles. Every molecule of cDNA carried a tag from a template-switch adaptor with 12 random nucleotides. Each CDR3 protein is one row after TCRdb ran MiXCR on the 5' RACE reads. The sample has roughly 800,000 distinct CDR3 sequences; around 24% are singletons. The same sample was also studied in work on T cells of mothers and their children.

Sequencing was done on a sample of blood. V usage is TRBV10-1 and J usage is TRBJ2-1; D might be TRBD1 (5 bases). The TCR was taken from a boy between 5 and 17 years old in good health. The CDR3 nucleotides are TGCGCCAGCAGTGGGGGCACCAGATCCTACAATGAGCAGTTCTTC. Amino acid sequence: CASSGGTRSYNEQFF.